The clone carrying this T cell receptor (beta chain) has a handful of counts. The target antigen is unknown. The treatment is: approximately 9-day PBMC culture with coronavirus spike peptide pools or control peptides (ViraFEST assay). The data were taken from a study of vaccination and CD4 T cells after COVID-19. Study-level background: Sampling after COVID took place at a median of 101 days (range 35 to 161) following diagnosis. A median of around 70 days (range 14 to 241) separated dose two from the taking of post-vaccine samples.

The CDR3 spans 16 residues. The study sequenced cultured CD4+ T cell DNA using the Oncomine TCR Beta short-read assay. TCRdb analysed the PCR reads with MiXCR anew, one entry per CDR3 protein. The sample contains about 18,000 distinct CDR3 sequences, 50% of which appear only once. The rearrangement joins TRBV12-1 to TRBJ1-1; the table's D gene call, TRBD1, was not cross checked with the DNA. TRBV12-1 is an annotated pseudogene. Sample: CD4+ T cells from blood, cultured in vitro. This TCR was sampled from a human donor who had recovered from COVID-19. CDR3 nucleotides: TGTGCCAGCAGCACGACAGGGGGATTCATGAACACTGAAGCTTTCTTT. It codes for CASSTTGGFMNTEAFF.